The 18 T cell receptor beta chains in this list originate from one sample, sequenced in a study of T cells in localized non-small cell lung cancer. TCRdb's copy holds only in-frame clones and misses some; the assay was immunoSEQ multiplex PCR. The sample includes about 46,000 clones, 81% of them seen just once. Sample: peripheral blood mononuclear cells, taken before any cancer treatment. All receptors come from a man aged 35 to 70 with stage III lung adenocarcinoma.

The CDR3 DNA reads TGTGCCAGCAGCACCCGGACAGGGGGCCATACTGAAGCTTTCTTT. Translation: CASSTRTGGHTEAFF. This chain uses TRBV7-9 with TRBJ1-1; 11 nucleotides align to TRBD1. V was pared by 5 bases and J by 5 bases, with 7 bases of the junction left unmatched. Germline V gives CDR1 SEHNR, CDR2 FQNEAQ (reference sequence). There are 15 residues in the CDR3.

Only a few counts were recorded for this clone. This rearrangement joins TRBV4-1 to TRBJ1-1; D not resolved. This CDR3 is 19 amino acids long. Germline loops: CDR1 MGHRA, CDR2 YSYEKL. Trimming shortened V by 1 base and J by 1 base, and 22 bases separated the two germline ends. The CDR3: CASSQGLLRREGSNTEAFF. CDR3 nucleotide sequence: TGCGCCAGCAGCCAAGGCTTACTACGTCGGGAAGGATCGAACACTGAAGCTTTCTTT.

The V and J genes are TRBV6-5 and TRBJ1-2; D gene unclear. The CDR3 is made up of 13 amino acids. V lost 8 bases, J lost 7 bases, and 17 bases lay in between. CDR1 is MNHEY, CDR2 SVGAGI, per germline. The CDR3 nucleotides are TGTGCCAGCTCTCAAGCCGGAAACCTTGGCTACACCTTC. It yields the protein CASSQAGNLGYTF.

The gene calls are TRBV9 and TRBJ2-3; TRBD2 matches 8 bases. Germline values: CDR1 SGDLS, CDR2 YYNGEE. Unmatched junction bases numbered 10, after V lost 4 bases and J lost 6 bases. The CDR3 sequence is 15 residues long. The CDR3 nucleotides are TGTGCCAGCAGCCCCGGCGGGGGGTTCGGGGATACGCAGTATTTT. Encoded protein: CASSPGGGFGDTQYF. Using reference TRBV9 and TRBJ2-3 for the parts outside the CDR3, the full variable domain is DSGVTQTPKHLITATGQRVTLRCSPRSGDLSVYWYQQSLDQGLQFLIQYYNGEERAKGNILERFSAQQFPDLHSELNLSSLELGDSALYFCASSPGGGFGDTQYFGPGTRLTVL.

A remark on this clone: Other DNA sequences in the sample encode the same CDR3. J is TRBJ2-7 and V is TRBV27; D is unresolved. The CDR3 consists of 14 residues. Germline V lookup: CDR1 MNHEY, CDR2 SMNVEV (reference sequence). Trimming removed 0 bases at V and 0 bases at J, with 6 bases between. In DNA form, the CDR3 reads TGTGCCAGCAGTTTATCCCTCCTCTCCTACGAGCAGTACTTC. It encodes CASSLSLLSYEQYF.

The chain employs TRBV6-5 and TRBJ2-5, with D possibly matching TRBD2 (5 bases). The CDR3 is 14 residues long. V lost 0 bases and J 5 bases, leaving 10 bases between the germline ends. From germline, CDR1 is MNHEY and CDR2 SVGAGI. As DNA, the CDR3 is TGTGCCAGCAGTTACTCGAGTCGGAGGGAGACCCAGTACTTC. Translating it yields CASSYSSRRETQYF.

The gene calls are TRBV9 and TRBJ2-5; D gene uncertain. The germline V gene has CDR1 SGDLS and CDR2 YYNGEE. This CDR3 is 14 amino acids long. Trimming took 0 bases from V and 5 from J, leaving 11 bases between them. The CDR3 bases are TGTGCCAGCAGCGTAGGGCACCTTTCGGAGACCCAGTACTTC. Translated: CASSVGHLSETQYF.

V usage is TRBV7-3 and J usage is TRBJ2-2, with 9 bases identical to TRBD2. Germline values: CDR1 SGHTA, CDR2 FQGTGA. V shed 5 bases and J 7 bases; nucleotides not matched to a gene: 2. The CDR3 sequence is 13 residues long. The CDR3 DNA sequence: TGTGCCAGCAGCCGTAGCGGGGGCGGGGAGCTGTTTTTT. Residues: CASSRSGGGELFF.

This chain joins TRBV19 and TRBJ2-7; a weak D match, TRBD2 (6 bases). CDR1 and CDR2 (germline): LNHDA, SQIVND (reference sequence). This CDR3 contains 14 residues. The germline V and J ends were trimmed by 1 base and 2 bases, with 9 bases remaining between them. The CDR3 is CASSIGSGPYEQYF. The CDR3 nucleotides read TGTGCCAGTAGTATAGGTAGCGGACCCTACGAGCAGTACTTC.

The V gene is TRBV7-8, the J gene TRBJ1-2; 9 bases are shared with TRBD1. Germline V gene sequence: CDR1 SGHVS, CDR2 FQNEAQ. This CDR3 is built from 15 residues. The J segment lost 3 bases and the V segment lost 0 bases, leaving 2 bases of the junction unmatched. CDR3 DNA sequence: TGTGCCAGCAGCTTAGCGGACAGGGGTTACTATGGCTACACCTTC. Amino acid sequence: CASSLADRGYYGYTF.

The chain couples TRBV18 to TRBJ2-2; TRBD1 is a possible D gene (6 bases). In germline, CDR1 is KGHSH, CDR2 LQKENI. The V end was cut by 3 bases, the J end by 0 bases, with 11 bases between. The CDR3 runs to 16 residues. The CDR3 reads CASSPTGFANTGELFF. CDR3 sequence (DNA): TGTGCCAGCTCACCTACAGGGTTCGCGAACACCGGGGAGCTGTTTTTT.

The rearrangement uses TRBV6-5 and TRBJ2-6, with no clear D. Trimming removed 4 bases at V and 1 base at J, with 11 bases between. The CDR3 sequence is 16 residues long. Germline CDR1 MNHEY, CDR2 SVGAGI. CDR3 in DNA: TGTGCCAGCAGTTCCCCCTCCCGGTCTGGGGCCAACGTCCTGACTTTC. Translation gives CASSSPSRSGANVLTF.

The J gene is TRBJ1-2, the V gene TRBV6-6, with 11 positions matching TRBD1. This CDR3 has 12 amino acids. Looked up from germline, CDR1 is MNHNY and CDR2 is SVGAGI (reference sequence). The J segment lost 14 bases and the V segment lost 0 bases, leaving 2 bases of the junction unmatched. The CDR3 coding sequence is TGTGCCAGCAGTTACTCGGGACAGGGGGGGACCTTC. Its translation: CASSYSGQGGTF.

This clone was picked up one time. The gene calls are TRBV12-5 and TRBJ2-7; D tentatively fits TRBD1 or TRBD2 (5 bases each). Germline V gene lookup returns CDR1 LGHNT and CDR2 FRNRAP. V lost 3 bases and J lost 0, with 21 bases in between. The CDR3 has 18 amino acids. The CDR3 DNA sequence: TGTGCTAGTGGTTTTCATAAGGGACGCCCAGCCCTCTCCTACGAGCAGTACTTC. This sequence encodes CASGFHKGRPALSYEQYF.

This chain links TRBV5-1 with TRBJ2-7; possibly TRBD1 for D (5 bases). Trimming cost V 4 bases and J 3 bases, with 14 bases left between them. CDR3 length equals 14 residues. Germline values: CDR1 SGHRS, CDR2 YFSETQ. CDR3 in DNA: TGCGCCAGCAGCCCGGTCCCGGACAACTACGAGCAGTACTTC. Translation: CASSPVPDNYEQYF.

This clone occurred a few times. The chain carries TRBV4-1 and TRBJ2-3, with D unresolved. The CDR3 covers 14 residues. The germline gives CDR1 MGHRA, CDR2 YSYEKL. V dropped 0 bases and J dropped 2 bases, with 6 bases sitting between them. This CDR3 reads CASSQDDLTDTQYF. In DNA, the CDR3 is TGCGCCAGCAGCCAAGATGATCTCACAGATACGCAGTATTTT.

Only a few counts were recorded for this clone. This chain uses TRBV15 with TRBJ2-5, with TRBD2 identical over 12 bases. The CDR3 contains 17 residues. The germline V gene encodes CDR1 LNHNV and CDR2 YYDKDF (reference sequence). V shed 5 bases and J 3 bases; nucleotides not matched to a gene: 10. CDR3 in amino acids: CATSDGALAGGKETQYF. The CDR3 nucleotides are TGTGCCACCAGCGACGGGGCACTAGCGGGGGGAAAAGAGACCCAGTACTTC.

This clone came up once. This rearrangement joins TRBV7-2 to TRBJ2-1; D unresolved. CDR1 and CDR2 from the germline V gene are SGHTA and FQGNSA. V dropped 5 bases and J dropped 8 bases, with 16 bases sitting between them. The length of the CDR3 is 14 residues. DNA for the CDR3: TGTGCCAGCAGCCTTGTGGGGTTCCTCTATGAGCAGTTCTTC. Its protein product is CASSLVGFLYEQFF.